The source of this T cell receptor beta chain is a study of T cells in Graves' hyperthyroidism and ophthalmopathy. Patients with uncontrolled infections, other autoimmune diseases, pregnancy or lactation were excluded. Used for diagnoses were clinical symptoms, serum thyroxine and TRAb, thyroid ultrasound and orbital computed tomography. The CDR3 totals 16 residues. V was cut by 4 bases and J by 0 bases, with 17 bases left in between. Germline V gene lookup returns CDR1 SGHKS and CDR2 YYEKEE (reference sequence). It was RNA transcripts that yielded the amplified TCR beta CDR3 regions. The HTBI set primed first-round TCR CDR3 RT-PCR. Using its own MiXCR run on the multiplex PCR reads, TCRdb lists one record per CDR3 protein. The sample has a few hundred thousand distinct CDR3 sequences, approximately 16% seen once. Study-level findings and limits: In validation, the model predicted ophthalmopathy. These predictions came a median 6.5 months before onset.

A remark on this clonotype: The target antigen is unknown.

Input material: blood. This TCR was sampled from an older woman with Graves' ophthalmopathy. This chain links TRBV5-5 with TRBJ2-7; D ambiguous. CDR3 sequence reads: CASSLERRESSYEQYF. The CDR3 DNA follows: TGTGCCAGCAGCCTGGAAAGACGTGAGAGCTCCTACGAGCAGTACTTC.